The 26 T cell receptor beta chains reported below all come from one sample, sequenced in a study of blood T cells in healthy people across ages. Sample-barcoded 5' priming and a J-beta primer mix drove a second PCR of about 7 to 12 cycles. A single record per CDR3 protein comes from TCRdb applying MiXCR to the 5' RACE reads. The sample lists more than 1 million distinct CDR3 sequences, around 45% seen once, with approximately 17% in the top ten. The sample was blood. Source of these receptors: a woman aged 55-70 years in good health.

The chain carries TRBV4-1 and TRBJ2-1; 7 nucleotides agree with TRBD2. CDR1 and CDR2 (germline): MGHRA, YSYEKL. V was pared by 0 bases and J by 8 bases, with 22 bases of the junction left unmatched. The CDR3 runs to 20 residues. DNA for the CDR3: TGCGCCAGCAGCCAAGATCCCGTCCGGAGGGAGGGCCGAAAATTCTATGAGCAGTTCTTC. Residues: CASSQDPVRREGRKFYEQFF.

This chain connects TRBV20-1 to TRBJ2-7; TRBD1 matches at 7 bases. The CDR3 length is 14 residues. Germline V CDR1 and CDR2: DFQATT, SNEGSKA (reference sequence). V lost 3 bases and J lost 3; bases outside the gene matches: 8. The CDR3 DNA follows: TGCAGTGCTAGGGCCAGGGACAGTCTCTACGAGCAGTACTTC. Amino acids: CSARARDSLYEQYF.

The chain links TRBV20-1 to TRBJ2-2; 10 bases align to TRBD1. With 3 bases clipped from V and 3 bases from J, the junction kept 4 bases outside the gene matches. The CDR3 is 15 residues long. Germline assignment: CDR1 DFQATT and CDR2 SNEGSKA (reference sequence). CDR3 coding DNA: TGCAGTGCTAGGACAGGGGGCAAGGACACCGGGGAGCTGTTTTTT. It encodes CSARTGGKDTGELFF.

J is TRBJ1-6 and V is TRBV3-1, with a possible D match to TRBD1 (6 bases). The CDR3 sequence is 15 residues long. The germline V and J ends were trimmed by 3 bases and 9 bases, with 15 bases remaining between them. Germline V gives CDR1 LGHDT, CDR2 YNNKEL (reference sequence). CDR3 sequence reads: CASSQVGGARSPLHF. CDR3 nucleotides: TGTGCCAGCAGCCAGGTAGGGGGGGCGCGTTCACCCCTCCACTTT.

The V and J genes are TRBV20-1 and TRBJ2-5, with D possibly TRBD1 on 6 matching bases. The CDR3 consists of 13 residues. Trimming stripped 3 bases from V and 11 bases from J, with 19 bases between. The V gene's germline CDR1 is DFQATT and CDR2 SNEGSKA (reference sequence). CDR3 nucleotide sequence: TGCAGTGCTAGCGGGGCAGCCTCTCAGGGGCAGTACTTC. Translating it yields CSASGAASQGQYF.

This clonotype was counted only a few times. The V gene is TRBV3-1, the J gene TRBJ2-7; the match to TRBD2 covers 10 bases. Germline lookup yields CDR1 LGHDT and CDR2 YNNKEL (reference sequence). The CDR3 covers 15 residues. Trimming took 1 base from V and 5 from J; bases not matched to a gene: 5. The CDR3 loop reads CASSQGSSGSDEQYF. CDR3 nucleotides: TGTGCCAGCAGCCAAGGGTCTAGCGGGAGTGACGAGCAGTACTTC.

This clonotype was detected only a few times. The chain recombines TRBV11-1 with TRBJ2-3, with unresolved D. Between the trimmed V and J ends, which lost 0 bases and 7 bases, there was a span of 14 bases. The CDR3 sequence is 15 residues long. Germline V gene data show CDR1 as SGHAT and CDR2 as FQDESV (reference sequence). The CDR3: CASSLASVRVNTQYF. In DNA, the CDR3 is TGTGCCAGCAGCTTAGCTTCAGTCCGCGTGAATACGCAGTATTTT.

In its sample, this clonotype was seen a few times. The rearrangement links TRBV27 to TRBJ2-1; weak D call: TRBD1 (6 bases). CDR1 and CDR2 from the germline V gene are MNHEY and SMNVEV (reference sequence). This CDR3 region has 15 residues. The V gene lost 0 bases and the J gene lost 2 bases, with 8 bases spanning the gap. The CDR3 sequence: CASSLSRTAYNEQFF. CDR3 coding DNA: TGTGCCAGCAGTTTATCCCGGACAGCCTACAATGAGCAGTTCTTC.

The rearrangement joins TRBV20-1 to TRBJ2-1; D is possibly TRBD2 (5 bases). Looked up from germline, CDR1 is DFQATT and CDR2 is SNEGSKA (reference sequence). The CDR3 contains 13 residues. The germline V and J ends were trimmed by 0 bases and 9 bases, with 12 bases remaining between them. CDR3 nucleotide sequence: TGCAGTGCTAGAGATATAAGGAGGCCTGAGCAGTTCTTC. This gives the protein CSARDIRRPEQFF.

The chain links TRBV14 to TRBJ2-5; TRBD2 might be the D (6 bases). V gave up 2 bases and J gave up 5 bases, with 12 bases separating them. CDR1 and CDR2 (germline): SGHDN, FVKESK. The CDR3 loop spans 14 amino acids. In nucleotides, the CDR3 is TGTGCCAGCAGCCAAAGCGGGCCAGGGGAGACCCAGTACTTC. This codes for CASSQSGPGETQYF.

This chain uses TRBV6-6 with TRBJ2-1, with D maybe TRBD2 (6 bases). This CDR3 has 16 residues. Trimming took off 2 bases at V and 8 bases at J, with 19 bases between the two ends. CDR1 and CDR2 from the germline V gene are MNHNY and SVGAGI (reference sequence). This CDR3 reads CASSYAARGTGDEQFF. The CDR3 bases are TGTGCCAGCAGTTACGCCGCCCGGGGGACGGGGGATGAGCAGTTCTTC.

This clonotype was recorded a few times. The chain is built from TRBV12-3 or TRBV12-4 and TRBJ2-3, with 8 bases that match TRBD2. This CDR3 comprises 14 residues. V dropped 6 bases and J dropped 3; count of bases not matched to a gene: 5. The CDR3 DNA follows: TGTGCCAGCAGGAAGCGGGAGAGTACAGATACGCAGTATTTT. It specifies CASRKRESTDTQYF.

This clonotype was observed a handful of times. This chain connects TRBV28 to TRBJ1-2, with D unresolved. CDR1 is MDHEN and CDR2 is SYDVKM in the germline V gene. Trimming took off 3 bases at V and 4 bases at J, with 12 bases between the two ends. CDR3 length: 14 residues. The CDR3, as DNA: TGTGCCAGCAGTTTCGAGTCTCCTCTCTATGGCTACACCTTC. Protein product: CASSFESPLYGYTF.

This clonotype was recorded a few times. The genes are TRBV20-1 and TRBJ2-5; D perhaps matches TRBD2 (6 bases). Trimming removed 0 bases at V and 3 bases at J, with 11 bases between. Germline V lookup: CDR1 DFQATT, CDR2 SNEGSKA (reference sequence). The CDR3 has 14 residues. CDR3 protein: CSAREEGAEETQYF. CDR3 sequence (DNA): TGCAGTGCTAGAGAGGAGGGTGCTGAAGAGACCCAGTACTTC.

This clonotype has more than one count but fewer than ten. This rearrangement joins TRBV15 to TRBJ1-5; no reliable D call. Per germline, CDR1 LNHNV and CDR2 YYDKDF (reference sequence). There are 14 residues in the CDR3. The V gene lost 1 base and the J gene lost 0 bases, with 4 bases spanning the gap. CDR3 DNA sequence: TGTGCCACCAGCAGAGCGGGTAGCAATCAGCCCCAGCATTTT. As protein: CATSRAGSNQPQHF.

The chain uses TRBV11-2 and TRBJ2-3, with a tentative D call TRBD2 (5 bases). The CDR3 extends over 15 amino acids. Germline loops: CDR1 SGHAT, CDR2 FQNNGV. With 0 bases removed from V and 8 bases from J, the gap between germline ends came to 15 bases. The CDR3 region is CASSLDSLARSTQYF. CDR3 coding DNA: TGTGCCAGCAGCTTAGATAGTCTAGCCCGGAGTACGCAGTATTTT.

There are a few counts of this clonotype. The chain employs TRBV27 and TRBJ2-2; the D gene is possibly TRBD2 (6 bases). This CDR3 region has 14 residues. The V gene's germline CDR1 is MNHEY and CDR2 SMNVEV (reference sequence). Trimming took off 6 bases at V and 5 bases at J, with 13 bases between the two ends. The CDR3 DNA sequence: TGTGCCAGCAGACTTATTGCGGGGACCGGGGAGCTGTTTTTT. Amino acid sequence: CASRLIAGTGELFF.

This chain joins TRBV4-2 and TRBJ2-5, with 7 bases identical to TRBD1. The V segment lost 2 bases and the J segment 0 bases; nucleotides outside the gene matches: 6. Germline CDR1 is LGHNA and CDR2 is YNFKEQ. The CDR3 is 16 residues long. CDR3 protein: CASSQSTGSYQETQYF. The CDR3 DNA is TGTGCCAGCAGCCAATCGACAGGGTCGTACCAAGAGACCCAGTACTTC.

Worth noting for this clonotype: Just one base apart from a much larger clone, this may be a read error. The chain uses TRBV5-1 and TRBJ2-1; maybe TRBD1 (5 bases). The CDR3 sequence is 17 residues long. From germline, CDR1 is SGHRS and CDR2 YFSETQ. The CDR3 protein is CASSPGRASSGINERFF. CDR3 nucleotide sequence: TGCGCCAGCAGCCCGGGCAGGGCTTCTAGTGGGATCAATGAGCGGTTCTTC.

This clonotype was seen only a few times. The V gene is TRBV27, the J gene TRBJ2-1, with 9 bases lining up with TRBD2. The V segment lost 5 bases and the J segment 8 bases; nucleotides outside the gene matches: 16. The CDR3 spans 17 residues. Per germline, CDR1 MNHEY and CDR2 SMNVEV (reference sequence). The CDR3: CASSDPLIGTSFHEQFF. The DNA of the CDR3 is TGTGCCAGCAGTGATCCCCTAATCGGGACTAGCTTCCATGAGCAGTTCTTC.

This clonotype came up a few times. The V call is TRBV5-1, the J call TRBJ2-5, with D unresolved. V gave up 0 bases and J gave up 8 bases, with 5 bases separating them. Germline V gene lookup returns CDR1 SGHRS and CDR2 YFSETQ. CDR3 size: 11 residues. The CDR3 DNA follows: TGCGCCAGCAGCTTGGATTCTACCCAGTACTTC. The encoded protein is CASSLDSTQYF.

The chain employs TRBV6-5 and TRBJ1-1; a possible D gene is TRBD1 (6 bases). The germline V gene has CDR1 MNHEY and CDR2 SVGAGI. The CDR3 extends over 14 amino acids. Trimming shortened V by 5 bases and J by 4 bases, and 14 bases separated the two germline ends. In nucleotides, the CDR3 is TGTGCCAGCAGTCTCGACAGGTCTGCCACTGAAGCTTTCTTT. It encodes CASSLDRSATEAFF.

The sample holds a few counts of this clonotype. This chain uses TRBV12-3 or TRBV12-4 with TRBJ2-3; TRBD2 aligns across 7 bases. V lost 3 bases to trimming and J lost 4 bases; unmatched junction nucleotides: 4. The CDR3 length is 14 residues. The CDR3, as DNA: TGTGCCAGCAGTTTCGGGACTACCTCAGATACGCAGTATTTT. This encodes CASSFGTTSDTQYF.

J is TRBJ2-7 and V is TRBV28; 13 bases map to TRBD2. This CDR3 has 15 amino acids. Germline CDR1 and CDR2: MDHEN and SYDVKM. J gave up 5 bases and V 8 bases, and 9 bases lay outside the gene matches. The DNA of the CDR3 is TGTGCCAGCCAGGGACTAGCGGGGTCGCGGAACGAGCAGTACTTC. Its translation is CASQGLAGSRNEQYF. The full variable domain, rest sourced from reference TRBV28 and TRBJ2-7, is DVKVTQSSRYLVKRTGEKVFLECVQDMDHENMFWYRQDPGLGLRLIYFSYDVKMKEKGDIPEGYSVSREKKERFSLILESASTNQTSMYLCASQGLAGSRNEQYFGPGTRLTVT.

In its sample, this clonotype was seen a few times. This sequence joins TRBV6-6 and TRBJ1-2, with TRBD1 matching over 7 bases. The CDR3 is 16 amino acids. V lost 5 bases, J lost 0 bases, and 9 bases stayed unmatched. Germline V gene data show CDR1 as MNHNY and CDR2 as SVGAGI (reference sequence). The CDR3, as DNA: TGTGCCAGCAGTACCTTACGACAGGGCACTAACTATGGCTACACCTTC. Translated, it gives CASSTLRQGTNYGYTF.

The rearrangement joins TRBV20-1 to TRBJ2-7; D perhaps matches TRBD1 (5 bases). This CDR3 has 13 residues. V was cut by 5 bases and J by 5 bases, with 16 bases left in between. The germline V gene has CDR1 DFQATT and CDR2 SNEGSKA (reference sequence). Here the CDR3 DNA reads TGCAGTGCTGAAGACGGGCGCAGGGACGAGCAGTACTTC. Its protein product is CSAEDGRRDEQYF.